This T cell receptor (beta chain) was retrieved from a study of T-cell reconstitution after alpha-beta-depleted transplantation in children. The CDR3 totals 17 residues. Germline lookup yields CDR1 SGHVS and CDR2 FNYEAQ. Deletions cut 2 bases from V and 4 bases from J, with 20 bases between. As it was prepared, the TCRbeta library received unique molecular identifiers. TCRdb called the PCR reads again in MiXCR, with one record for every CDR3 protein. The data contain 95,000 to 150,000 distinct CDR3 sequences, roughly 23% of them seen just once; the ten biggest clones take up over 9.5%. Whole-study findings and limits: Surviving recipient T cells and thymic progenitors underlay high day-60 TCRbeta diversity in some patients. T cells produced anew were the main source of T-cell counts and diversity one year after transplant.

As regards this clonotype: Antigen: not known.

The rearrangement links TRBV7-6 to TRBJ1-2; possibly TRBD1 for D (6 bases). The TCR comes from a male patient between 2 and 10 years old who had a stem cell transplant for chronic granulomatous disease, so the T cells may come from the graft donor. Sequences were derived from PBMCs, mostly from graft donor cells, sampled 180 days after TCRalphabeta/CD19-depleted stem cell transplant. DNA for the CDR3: TGTGCCAGCAGCTTAAGTAGGGGGGGGACAATCCTCTATGGCTACACCTTC. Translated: CASSLSRGGTILYGYTF.